This T cell receptor (beta chain) originates from a study of cytomegalovirus exposure and HLA in healthy donors. Study information: Unique TCR beta sequences numbering approximately 100 million came from about 179 million T cells in an earlier analysis.

Study results and limitations: Per published reports, the classifier diagnosed cytomegalovirus status with high specificity and sensitivity. Fewer N-insertions than the approximately 610-donor mean were reportedly shown by an Asian-associated ancestry cluster in a later analysis.

CDR3 size: 14 residues. Trimming took 4 bases from V and 3 from J, leaving 10 bases between them. The V gene's germline CDR1 is LNHDA and CDR2 SQIVND (reference sequence). The PCR had 60 Vbeta and 13 Jbeta primers. Measured with immunoSEQ multiplex PCR; TCRdb has only the in-frame clones, and not every one. The table shows 100,000 or so clones, with 13% to 15% occurring only once. A few counts support this clone. As yet, its antigen is unknown. This chain uses TRBV19 with TRBJ1-5; TRBD1 might be the D (5 bases). This clonotype was obtained from a female donor in good health and CMV-seronegative. The sample was PBMCs. The CDR3 coding sequence is TGTGCCAGTAGTAGAACAGGAACCAATCAGCCCCAGCATTTT. Translation gives CASSRTGTNQPQHF.